The following is a T cell receptor beta chain sequence with its context. This clonotype was detected a few times. No cognate antigen has been identified for it. No qualities accompany the bases; no much larger clone lies one base away. This sample was taken from a study of blood T cells in healthy people across ages (dated by TCRdb to about 2015). The study in broad terms: In model experiments, template switching captured about one uniquely barcoded TCR beta cDNA molecule for every two T cells. The donors were divided into four age groups: young (average approximately 17 years), middle-aged (roughly 40), aged (roughly 66) and long-lived (about 80). Two additional independent replicas of 1 million unique cDNA reads from the same blood draw were analyzed for two donors (one aged 18 to 29 and one aged 80 or older). Donors of different ages were randomly distributed across sequencing lanes to avoid experimental bias. To track age-related changes in TCR beta repertoire diversity, the study relied on deep sequencing normalized with unique cDNA molecular identifiers.

General findings and caveats noted by the study authors: Because the CMV infection status of the donors was unknown, age-related changes in expanded clonotypes may potentially have been confounded. Estimates of total diversity from one million sequenced T cells were regarded as lower bounds and underestimates. As age increased, observed TCR beta diversity per million T cells dropped in a roughly linear way, and a significant reduction was already evident by age about 40. Compared with the aged group, the long-lived group had more naive CD4+ T cells, fewer expanded clones and increased TCR diversity, suggesting age selection. Bulk unsorted PBMC profiling prevented conclusive comparison of naive and antigen-experienced compartments. There was a strong correlation between observed TCR beta diversity and the percentage of naive T cells measured by flow cytometry.

Library creation used 5' RACE. Sequencing took place on an Illumina HiSeq 2500. The second PCR ran for roughly 7 to 11 cycles and used a J-beta primer mix along with a sample-barcoded 5' primer. A template-switch 5' adaptor carrying 12 random nucleotides introduced a unique molecular identifier onto each TCR beta cDNA molecule. Each sample yielded at least 2.5 million CDR3-containing paired-end reads. All of the RNA was converted into first-strand cDNA using the Mint cDNA synthesis kit, with a TRBC-specific oligonucleotide serving as the primer. After uracil-DNA glycosylase treatment, a first 18-cycle PCR used universal primers M1SS and BC2_uni_R on all cDNA. The paper's data handling went like this. For normalization, 1 million high-quality reads were randomly selected from each sample, with every read carrying a distinct molecular identifier. Instead of being binned into consensus sequences, reads that shared molecular identifiers were thrown out. MiTCR, with a Q25 quality threshold and the strictest error-elimination algorithm, was used for CDR3 identification, clonotype clustering and error correction. A nonparametric unseen species model with Euler transformation was used to estimate lower-bound total TCR beta diversity. The public sequencing data were trimmed at Q25 with fastp and processed into clonotypes with MiXCR by TCRdb, which kept only in-frame beta chains. All rows with the same CDR3 protein become a single entry with the most common DNA and genes. TCRdb's processing, not the authors' own work, is the source of the V and J calls. Present in this sample are around 1,500,000 distinct CDR3 sequences, 42% of which were seen just once. The top ten clonotypes cover approximately 7.9% of the sample.

The donors were roughly 40 Caucasian individuals from Russia, aged 6 to 90 years, who were systemically healthy. Each donor gave roughly 9 milliliters of peripheral blood, drawn into EDTA-treated Vacutainer tubes. Ficoll-Paque density-gradient centrifugation was used to isolate PBMCs, with at least 7 million per sample. Trizol reagent was used to extract total RNA from PBMCs, with at least 5 micrograms per sample. Naive CD45RAhigh/CD27high T cell percentages were measured by flow cytometry on a PBMC aliquot from every donor. Counted from cysteine to phenylalanine, this CDR3 has 14 amino acids. Only the CDR3 portion is preserved as DNA: 42 bases, with reading frame beginning at the first base. The germline V gene sets CDR1 to SNHLY and CDR2 to FYNNEI. The V end gives up 6 bases and the J end 4 bases, leaving 6 bases in the junction not matched to a gene.

The TCR sequence derives from a young woman in good health. The rearranged segments are TRBV2 and TRBJ2-4, and 7 bases in between align with TRBD2. The sample comprised blood. The nucleotide sequence reads as follows: TGTGCCAGCAGGAAAGCGGGGATGAAAAACATTCAGTACTTC. Translated, it gives CASRKAGMKNIQYF.